The 12 T cell receptor beta chains reported below all come from one sample, sequenced in a study of monozygotic twins with inflammatory bowel disease. TCRdb reanalyzed the 5' RACE reads, giving one entry per CDR3 protein sequence and no DNA. This table holds approximately 330,000 distinct CDR3 sequences. The source material was blood. Receptor source: a human donor with ulcerative colitis or Crohn's disease, or a healthy co-twin of an affected twin (not recorded which).

The J gene is TRBJ1-5, the V gene TRBV9. The CDR3 is 15 residues long. The germline CDR1 and CDR2 sequences are SGDLS and YYNGEE. The CDR3 loop reads CASSVGPDSNQPQHF. Full variable domain (remainder filled in from reference TRBV9 and TRBJ1-5): DSGVTQTPKHLITATGQRVTLRCSPRSGDLSVYWYQQSLDQGLQFLIQYYNGEERAKGNILERFSAQQFPDLHSELNLSSLELGDSALYFCASSVGPDSNQPQHFGDGTRLSIL.

The chain couples TRBV28 to TRBJ1-1; TCRdb returns TRBD1, unconfirmable since there is no DNA. This CDR3 is 14 amino acids long. Germline V gene lookup returns CDR1 MDHEN and CDR2 SYDVKM. The CDR3 reads CASSSAGFSTEAFF. Full variable domain (outside the CDR3, taken from reference TRBV28 and TRBJ1-1): DVKVTQSSRYLVKRTGEKVFLECVQDMDHENMFWYRQDPGLGLRLIYFSYDVKMKEKGDIPEGYSVSREKKERFSLILESASTNQTSMYLCASSSAGFSTEAFFGQGTRLTVV.

V gene TRBV19 combines with J gene TRBJ2-7; no DNA is available, so the TRBD1 call from TCRdb remains unchecked. Germline values: CDR1 LNHDA, CDR2 SQIVND (reference sequence). This CDR3 comprises 15 residues. CDR3 protein: CASSSQTGTYAVQYF.

The CDR3: CASSPAGTYQETQYF. The chain has TRBV5-1 and TRBJ2-5; TCRdb gives TRBD1 as the D gene, but with no DNA this cannot be confirmed. The germline gives CDR1 SGHRS, CDR2 YFSETQ. The CDR3 runs 15 residues.

V usage is TRBV9 and J usage is TRBJ1-2. Germline V gives CDR1 SGDLS, CDR2 YYNGEE. This CDR3 region has 13 residues. CDR3 residues: CASSAGEGYGYTF.

V and J are TRBV28 and TRBJ1-2; the D call from TCRdb, TRBD1, cannot be confirmed without DNA. The CDR3 runs 13 residues. CDR1 MDHEN and CDR2 SYDVKM come from the germline V gene. Here the CDR3 reads CASSGTGARGYTF.

The rearrangement links TRBV10-3 to TRBJ2-1. The CDR3 contains 12 residues. Germline values: CDR1 ENHRY, CDR2 SYGVKD. CDR3 sequence reads: CAISESTAIWIF.

The CDR3 sequence: CASSLAAAGSSGANVLTF. The J gene is TRBJ2-6, the V gene TRBV5-1. The germline gives CDR1 SGHRS, CDR2 YFSETQ. This CDR3 region has 18 residues.

The chain uses TRBV28 and TRBJ2-1; TCRdb proposes TRBD2, but this gene call is untestable without DNA. Germline values: CDR1 MDHEN, CDR2 SYDVKM. The CDR3 has 15 amino acids. This chain's CDR3 is CASSLTSGRTNEQFF.

The V gene is TRBV5-1, the J gene TRBJ2-5; lacking DNA, the TRBD1 call made by TCRdb goes unchecked. The CDR3 totals 15 residues. Germline V lookup: CDR1 SGHRS, CDR2 YFSETQ. CDR3 protein: CASSALTGKGETQYF.

The CDR3: CASSPPLGLAGTYEQYF. The rearrangement joins TRBV28 to TRBJ2-7; TCRdb indicates TRBD2, and absent DNA this call remains unverified. There are 17 residues in the CDR3. Germline V gene data show CDR1 as MDHEN and CDR2 as SYDVKM.

The chain is built from TRBV12-3 or TRBV12-4 and TRBJ1-2. This CDR3 has 12 amino acids. CDR3 sequence reads: CASSLLGNGYTF.